Included here is one TCR beta chain sequence, with context. In the authors' workflow: The assay estimated nucleated cells by amplifying reference gene primers. Produced via immunoSEQ multiplex PCR; TCRdb's table is partial and in-frame only. V and J calls plus clone size are reproduced from that table; the DNA served to infer D and trimming. The sample lists about 110,000 clones, about 75% occurring once. This entry comes from a study of blood T cell repertoires in COVID-19. Looking at the study overall: Sites in the United States, Italy and Spain provided acute and convalescent COVID-19 samples. Sample material is recorded as cDNA or gDNA derived from T cells, B-cell-depleted T cells, or PBMCs.

In germline, CDR1 is LGHNA, CDR2 YSLEER. This CDR3 has 18 residues. V dropped 1 base and J dropped 7 bases, with 20 bases sitting between them. The chain combines TRBV4-3 with TRBJ1-6, with D uncertain. Specimen: peripheral blood. This clonotype was sampled from a woman aged 80 or over with active or convalescent COVID-19. The CDR3 region is CASSQGPLVTKENSPLHF. For the CDR3, the DNA is TGCGCCAGCAGCCAAGGTCCACTGGTGACTAAAGAAAATTCACCCCTCCACTTT.